Listed here are 32 T cell receptor beta chains from one sample, sequenced in a study of T-cell memory formation after mild COVID-19. TCRdb itself ran the 5' RACE reads through MiXCR, one entry per CDR3 protein. The sample carries some 190,000 distinct CDR3 sequences, roughly 17% recorded once. The sequencing sample was made of PBMCs or a T cell subset sorted from them (not recorded which). These receptors came from an adult woman who had mild COVID-19 (a few samples of this study predate the infection). Cell type and time point are not known.

In its sample, this clonotype was seen a few times. The chain couples TRBV9 to TRBJ2-3; 7 bases are a match to TRBD2. Germline V gene lookup returns CDR1 SGDLS and CDR2 YYNGEE. The CDR3 extends over 15 amino acids. V lost 1 base and J lost 5; bases outside the gene matches: 7. CDR3 in amino acids: CASSVRAGAGDTQYF. The CDR3 bases are TGTGCCAGCAGCGTAAGGGCGGGAGCAGGAGATACGCAGTATTTT.

The chain employs TRBV20-1 and TRBJ2-3; 7 bases fit TRBD1. The CDR3 consists of 16 residues. The junction had 12 bases not matched to a gene; V was cut back by 3 bases and J by 3 bases. Germline V CDR1 and CDR2: DFQATT, SNEGSKA (reference sequence). CDR3 amino acids: CSARSPGQRLTDTQYF. CDR3 DNA: TGCAGTGCTAGGTCTCCGGGACAGAGGTTGACAGATACGCAGTATTTT.

The chain uses TRBV19 and TRBJ1-1, with D hard to call. From germline, CDR1 is LNHDA and CDR2 SQIVND (reference sequence). The CDR3 contains 11 residues. The V gene lost 7 bases and the J gene lost 5 bases, with 8 bases spanning the gap. CDR3 nucleotide sequence: TGTGCCAGTATTGTGGGGACTGAAGCTTTCTTT. Amino acid sequence: CASIVGTEAFF.

This clonotype was picked up a small number of times. The chain uses TRBV6-4 and TRBJ2-1; TRBD2 agrees at 10 bases. The V gene's germline CDR1 is MRHNA and CDR2 SNTAGT. The CDR3 covers 15 residues. With 5 bases clipped from V and 6 bases from J, the junction kept 7 bases outside the gene matches. Here the CDR3 DNA reads TGTGCCAGCAGTACTCAAGCGGGAGGGGCCAATGAGCAGTTCTTC. This sequence encodes CASSTQAGGANEQFF.

This clonotype has a handful of counts. The chain has TRBV11-3 and TRBJ2-2; 8 bases are a match to TRBD1. The CDR3 spans 15 residues. Trimming at V came to 5 bases and at J to 0 bases, leaving 2 bases not matched to a gene. The germline V gene encodes CDR1 SGHNT and CDR2 YENEEA. CDR3 in DNA: TGTGCCAGCAGCAAGGACAGGGCGAACACCGGGGAGCTGTTTTTT. Translated: CASSKDRANTGELFF. The full variable domain, completed using reference TRBV11-3 and TRBJ2-2, is EAGVVQSPRYKIIEKKQPVAFWCNPISGHNTLYWYLQNLGQGPELLIRYENEEAVDDSQLPKDRFSAERLKGVDSTLKIQPAELGDSAVYLCASSKDRANTGELFFGEGSRLTVL.

This chain links TRBV5-1 with TRBJ1-5; 9 nucleotides match TRBD1. Germline V gene data show CDR1 as SGHRS and CDR2 as YFSETQ. The ends lost 1 base at V and 5 bases at J; junction bases unmatched: 25. CDR3 length: 22 amino acids. The CDR3 DNA reads as TGCGCCAGCAGCTTGCTTGTAGTTTCTGGGGGACAGGGTGGGCGAGGTTATCAGCCCCAGCATTTT. As protein: CASSLLVVSGGQGGRGYQPQHF.

V usage is TRBV5-1 and J usage is TRBJ1-2, with D possibly matching TRBD1 (5 bases). The CDR3 covers 13 residues. V was trimmed by 4 bases and J by 8 bases, leaving 15 bases between them. The germline CDR1 and CDR2 sequences are SGHRS and YFSETQ. The CDR3 DNA sequence: TGCGCCAGCAGCACCGGGGGAGATTCCGGCTACACCTTC. Protein product: CASSTGGDSGYTF.

The gene calls are TRBV15 and TRBJ1-2; TRBD1 agrees at 9 bases. Germline CDR1 is LNHNV and CDR2 is YYDKDF (reference sequence). The V gene end was trimmed by 0 bases and the J gene end by 4 bases; junction bases not matched to a gene: 12. The CDR3 loop spans 18 amino acids. CDR3 nucleotide sequence: TGTGCCACCAGCAGAGATACTGGGGGGACAGGGCTTACCTATGGCTACACCTTC. The encoded protein is CATSRDTGGTGLTYGYTF.

The chain couples TRBV29-1 to TRBJ2-7; 11 nucleotides agree with TRBD1. This CDR3 is 14 amino acids long. The germline V gene encodes CDR1 SQVTM and CDR2 ANQGSEA. The trim removed 7 bases at V and 2 bases at J, leaving 7 bases unmatched. The CDR3 nucleotides read TGCAGCGCTGCGATGGGACAGGGGGCCTACGAGCAGTACTTC. This codes for CSAAMGQGAYEQYF.

This clonotype was counted between two and nine times. The chain is built from TRBV11-3 and TRBJ2-1; 7 nucleotides align to TRBD2. V lost 7 bases to trimming and J lost 2 bases; unmatched junction nucleotides: 11. The CDR3 totals 16 residues. Germline lookup yields CDR1 SGHNT and CDR2 YENEEA. The CDR3 region has the DNA TGTGCCAGCACTACCCTCCCTAGCGGCCCCTACAATGAGCAGTTCTTC. Translated, it gives CASTTLPSGPYNEQFF.

The rearrangement links TRBV12-3 or TRBV12-4 to TRBJ1-2; possible D gene TRBD1, 6 bases. V shed 4 bases and J shed 3 bases, with 15 bases lying between them. The CDR3 spans 15 residues. CDR3 region: CASSSRQAEHYGYTF. The CDR3 DNA reads TGTGCCAGCAGTTCGAGACAGGCCGAGCACTATGGCTACACCTTC.

The chain joins TRBV3-1 to TRBJ1-1; weak D call: TRBD1 (6 bases). This CDR3 is 14 amino acids long. The germline V gene encodes CDR1 LGHDT and CDR2 YNNKEL (reference sequence). The V and J ends lost 4 bases and 1 base respectively, with 10 bases between them. CDR3 protein: CASSLGHANTEAFF. The CDR3 nucleotides are TGTGCCAGCAGCCTGGGACACGCGAACACTGAAGCTTTCTTT.

This clonotype was observed a handful of times. The chain combines TRBV7-2 with TRBJ2-3, with 15 bases matching TRBD2. With V trimmed by 4 bases and J by 4 bases, 0 bases remained unmatched. From germline, CDR1 is SGHTA and CDR2 FQGNSA. This CDR3 spans 15 amino acids. The CDR3 coding sequence is TGTGCCAGCAGCTGGACTAGCGGGGGGGCAGATACGCAGTATTTT. It yields the protein CASSWTSGGADTQYF.

A few counts support this clonotype. The rearrangement links TRBV11-3 to TRBJ2-3; the D is unclear. The germline gives CDR1 SGHNT, CDR2 YENEEA. With 4 bases removed from V and 4 bases from J, the gap between germline ends came to 9 bases. The CDR3 length is 13 residues. This CDR3 is CASSSPGADTQYF. The DNA for the CDR3 is TGTGCCAGCAGCTCTCCTGGGGCAGATACGCAGTATTTT.

The CDR3 coding sequence is TGCAGCGCTGGGGACTACTCCTACGAGCAGTACTTC. This encodes CSAGDYSYEQYF. This chain uses TRBV29-1 with TRBJ2-7; 7 bases are a match to TRBD2. Germline trimming cut 7 bases from V and 0 bases from J; bases unmatched to any gene: 3. The CDR3 sequence is 12 residues long. The germline CDR1 and CDR2 sequences are SQVTM and ANQGSEA.

This clonotype was seen a few times. J is TRBJ1-2 and V is TRBV29-1; D is undetermined. The V and J ends lost 6 bases and 4 bases respectively, with 15 bases between them. Germline values: CDR1 SQVTM, CDR2 ANQGSEA. The length of the CDR3 is 13 residues. The CDR3 spells CSVLARSPYGYTF. The CDR3 nucleotides read TGCAGCGTGTTAGCCAGAAGTCCCTATGGCTACACCTTC.

In its sample, this clonotype was seen a few times. The V gene is TRBV4-1, the J gene TRBJ2-1; 12 bases are shared with TRBD2. The CDR3 is 16 amino acids. In germline, CDR1 is MGHRA, CDR2 YSYEKL. Trimming cost V 5 bases and J 5 bases; bases outside gene matches: 7. CDR3 amino acids: CASSSSSGGAHNEQFF. DNA of the CDR3: TGCGCCAGCAGCTCCTCTAGCGGGGGGGCCCACAATGAGCAGTTCTTC.

J is TRBJ2-2 and V is TRBV5-1, with 10 nucleotides matching TRBD1. The V and J ends lost 3 bases and 4 bases, in that order; junction bases with no gene match: 6. This CDR3 has 16 residues. Germline values: CDR1 SGHRS, CDR2 YFSETQ. The CDR3 spells CASSSGTGAFTGELFF. The CDR3 bases are TGCGCCAGCAGCTCCGGGACAGGGGCTTTCACCGGGGAGCTGTTTTTT.

This clonotype was seen more than once but under ten times. The V call is TRBV10-3, the J call TRBJ2-3, with 12 positions matching TRBD2. Unmatched junction bases numbered 7, after V lost 6 bases and J lost 6 bases. The CDR3 consists of 15 residues. Germline V gives CDR1 ENHRY, CDR2 SYGVKD. The DNA for the CDR3 is TGTGCCATCAGACCCCTAGCGGGGGGGCCCGATACGCAGTATTTT. This codes for CAIRPLAGGPDTQYF.

This clonotype was seen at least ten times. The chain uses TRBV7-2 and TRBJ1-1; no definite D call. CDR1 and CDR2 from the germline V gene are SGHTA and FQGNSA. The CDR3 spans 15 residues. The V and J ends lost 3 bases and 1 base respectively, with 12 bases between them. CDR3 nucleotide sequence: TGTGCCAGCAGCTTGGAGGCAGTGAGGAACACTGAAGCTTTCTTT. It encodes CASSLEAVRNTEAFF.

The table lists this clonotype with a few counts. This chain connects TRBV20-1 to TRBJ1-6; perhaps TRBD1 as D (6 bases). CDR1 and CDR2 from the germline V gene are DFQATT and SNEGSKA (reference sequence). The CDR3 totals 16 residues. Trimming removed 1 base at V and 6 bases at J, with 16 bases between. The CDR3 loop is CSARVSGDGVNSPLHF. Here the CDR3 DNA reads TGCAGTGCTAGAGTGTCAGGGGACGGGGTTAATTCACCCCTCCACTTT.

The sample holds a few counts of this clonotype. The chain combines TRBV7-2 with TRBJ2-5; 7 nucleotides agree with TRBD2. Germline CDR1 is SGHTA and CDR2 is FQGNSA. V gave up 7 bases and J gave up 2 bases; unmatched junction bases: 10. The CDR3 totals 15 residues. The CDR3 DNA follows: TGTGCCAGCACCGACCGAGGGACTATACAAGAGACCCAGTACTTC. Its protein product is CASTDRGTIQETQYF.

V and J are TRBV6-5 and TRBJ1-2; perhaps TRBD1 as D (6 bases). Germline lookup yields CDR1 MNHEY and CDR2 SVGAGI. The CDR3 is made up of 11 amino acids. Trimming stripped 6 bases from V and 8 bases from J, with 10 bases between. The CDR3 reads CASRQGLGYTF. The CDR3 bases are TGTGCCAGCAGACAGGGTCTAGGCTACACCTTC.

The chain couples TRBV6-1 to TRBJ2-5, with TRBD2 as a possible D gene (5 bases). V was trimmed by 6 bases and J by 5 bases, leaving 16 bases between them. The CDR3 contains 14 residues. The germline gives CDR1 MNHNS, CDR2 SASEGT. The CDR3 bases are TGTGCCAGCAGCGACGTTAGAGGGTTGGAGACCCAGTACTTC. Protein product: CASSDVRGLETQYF.

The table lists this clonotype with a few counts. The rearrangement uses TRBV2 and TRBJ1-3; D is ambiguous. Germline assignment: CDR1 SNHLY and CDR2 FYNNEI. Trimming stripped 4 bases from V and 0 bases from J, with 13 bases between. This CDR3 spans 16 amino acids. The CDR3 DNA is TGTGCCAGCAGTGCGAGGTGGTCGAACTCTGGAAACACCATATATTTT. Protein sequence: CASSARWSNSGNTIYF.

The rearrangement joins TRBV20-1 to TRBJ1-1; a weak D match, TRBD1 (5 bases). The CDR3 covers 13 residues. V was trimmed by 6 bases and J by 1 base, leaving 12 bases between them. Per germline, CDR1 DFQATT and CDR2 SNEGSKA (reference sequence). The CDR3 DNA is TGCAGTGCGGAGACAGCAACGAACACTGAAGCTTTCTTT. It specifies CSAETATNTEAFF.

A few counts support this clonotype. The chain recombines TRBV15 with TRBJ1-2; 8 nucleotides align to TRBD1. V lost 0 bases, J lost 5 bases, and 8 bases stayed unmatched. The CDR3 runs 16 residues. Germline loops: CDR1 LNHNV, CDR2 YYDKDF (reference sequence). CDR3 nucleotides: TGTGCCACCAGCAGAGATTTCTCGACAGGGGATTATGGCTACACCTTC. This gives the protein CATSRDFSTGDYGYTF.

The rearrangement links TRBV11-2 to TRBJ1-1; D is ambiguous. Germline V gives CDR1 SGHAT, CDR2 FQNNGV. The length of the CDR3 is 16 residues. Trimming removed 3 bases from V and 0 bases from J, with 14 bases in between. The DNA for the CDR3 is TGTGCCAGCAGCTTGGACCGGACCGGACTGAACACTGAAGCTTTCTTT. This encodes CASSLDRTGLNTEAFF.

This clonotype occurred a few times. The chain links TRBV5-1 to TRBJ2-1, with a tentative D call TRBD2 (5 bases). Germline V CDR1 and CDR2: SGHRS, YFSETQ. The V end was cut by 0 bases, the J end by 10 bases, with 11 bases between. This CDR3 spans 13 amino acids. The CDR3 nucleotides are TGCGCCAGCAGCTTGGGGACTGCGACAGAGCAGTTCTTC. Protein: CASSLGTATEQFF.

This clonotype has a handful of counts. This chain uses TRBV2 with TRBJ2-7; possibly TRBD1 for D (6 bases). The CDR3 runs to 11 residues. Germline-derived CDR1 and CDR2 are SNHLY and FYNNEI. Deletions cut 4 bases from V and 6 bases from J, with 7 bases between. The CDR3 sequence: CASSGQVEQYF. CDR3 nucleotide sequence: TGTGCCAGCAGTGGACAGGTCGAGCAGTACTTC.

In this sample, this clonotype turned up a few times. This chain links TRBV24-1 with TRBJ2-1; tentatively, D is TRBD2 (5 bases). There are 14 residues in the CDR3. V lost 5 bases and J lost 12, with 19 bases in between. Germline CDR1 reads KGHDR; CDR2 reads SFDVKD. CDR3 amino acids: CATSAITEGAGQFF. DNA of the CDR3: TGTGCCACCAGTGCGATTACTGAGGGAGCAGGGCAGTTCTTC.

This clonotype turned up a few times. The chain carries TRBV5-1 and TRBJ2-4, with D tentatively TRBD1 (6 bases). The germline CDR1 and CDR2 sequences are SGHRS and YFSETQ. V gave up 3 bases and J gave up 6 bases, with 16 bases separating them. This CDR3 comprises 15 residues. CDR3 sequence (DNA): TGCGCCAGCAGCTCGACAGGTTTTGGGGGAAACATTCAGTACTTC. Protein: CASSSTGFGGNIQYF.